The T cell receptor beta chain under discussion was sequenced for a study of blood T cell repertoires in COVID-19. Clones were sequenced by immunoSEQ multiplex PCR, and TCRdb holds only the in-frame ones, with some missing. The data show fewer than 400,000 clones, approximately 85% seen once. Sequenced sample: PBMCs or T cells enriched from blood (not recorded which). The receptor's source is a young man who had recovered from COVID-19.

The chain's CDR3 is CASSLGLAGAQFF. The CDR3 region has the DNA TGTGCCAGCAGTTTAGGACTAGCGGGGGCCCAGTTCTTC. V gene TRBV12-3 or TRBV12-4 combines with J gene TRBJ2-1; 12 nucleotides match TRBD2. The CDR3 totals 13 residues. Losses at the gene ends were 1 base for V and 13 bases for J; bases not matched to a gene: 2.